These 8 T cell receptor beta chains share one sample of origin, sequenced in a study of OX40 agonist ivuxolimab in advanced cancers. Sequenced by immunoSEQ multiplex PCR; TCRdb stores in-frame clones only, minus some. The sample lists about 90,000 clones, under 95% occurring once. The specimen was CD4+ or CD8+ T cells sorted from blood, collected in a trial of the OX40 agonist ivuxolimab. The receptors shown here come from an adult with an advanced solid tumor such as melanoma, head and neck, liver or kidney cancer.

The CDR3 nucleotides read TGTGCCAGCAGGAAAGAGGTTAGCGGTTCCTACGAGCAGTACTTC. As protein: CASRKEVSGSYEQYF. The chain is built from TRBV27 and TRBJ2-7; D perhaps matches TRBD2 (6 bases). Between the trimmed V and J ends, which lost 6 bases and 1 base, there was a span of 16 bases. The V gene's germline CDR1 is MNHEY and CDR2 SMNVEV (reference sequence). The CDR3 runs to 15 residues.

This sequence joins TRBV28 and TRBJ1-3, with D perhaps matching TRBD1 (5 bases). Germline values: CDR1 MDHEN, CDR2 SYDVKM. The CDR3 extends over 16 amino acids. The V and J ends lost 3 bases and 0 bases respectively, with 12 bases between them. The CDR3 protein is CASSFPRASSGNTIYF. The CDR3 DNA reads TGTGCCAGCAGTTTTCCCAGGGCTTCCTCTGGAAACACCATATATTTT.

The chain combines TRBV4-1 with TRBJ2-3, with 7 bases fitting TRBD2. J was trimmed by 6 bases and V by 0 bases; bases with no gene match: 9. The V gene's germline CDR1 is MGHRA and CDR2 YSYEKL. This CDR3 has 16 amino acids. The CDR3 region has the DNA TGCGCCAGCAGCCAAGATTTCGCGGGAGTAAGCGATACGCAGTATTTT. The encoded protein is CASSQDFAGVSDTQYF.

This chain connects TRBV7-3 to TRBJ2-3; 14 nucleotides align to TRBD2. Germline V CDR1 and CDR2: SGHTA, FQGTGA. This CDR3 has 17 residues. V lost 3 bases, J lost 7 bases, and 9 bases stayed unmatched. The CDR3 nucleotides are TGTGCCAGCAGCTTGGGACTAGCGGGAGAAAATGGTAATACGCAGTATTTT. This gives the protein CASSLGLAGENGNTQYF.

V gene TRBV19 combines with J gene TRBJ2-5; 8 bases agree with TRBD1. The CDR3 runs to 13 residues. V lost 6 bases, J lost 4 bases, and 4 bases stayed unmatched. The germline gives CDR1 LNHDA, CDR2 SQIVND (reference sequence). The CDR3, as DNA: TGTGCCAGTAGGAGCAGGGGGCGAGAGACCCAGTACTTC. Translated: CASRSRGRETQYF.

V and J are TRBV7-3 and TRBJ2-1; 8 bases map to TRBD2. Germline V gene sequence: CDR1 SGHTA, CDR2 FQGTGA. J gave up 5 bases and V 0 bases, and 3 bases lay outside the gene matches. This CDR3 is built from 15 residues. This chain's CDR3 is CASSLTGLVNNEQFF. For the CDR3, the DNA is TGTGCCAGCAGCTTAACGGGACTAGTAAACAATGAGCAGTTCTTC.

The chain joins TRBV7-9 to TRBJ1-4, with D maybe TRBD1 (6 bases). This CDR3 is built from 15 residues. CDR1 and CDR2 (germline): SEHNR, FQNEAQ (reference sequence). Trimming cost V 5 bases and J 1 base, with 11 bases left between them. CDR3 nucleotide sequence: TGTGCCAGCAGCCGCCAACAGGGAACTAATGAAAAACTGTTTTTT. Translating gives CASSRQQGTNEKLFF. The whole variable domain, filled in from reference TRBV7-9 and TRBJ1-4, reads DTGVSQNPRHKITKRGQNVTFRCDPISEHNRLYWYRQTLGQGPEFLTYFQNEAQLEKSRLLSDRFSAERPKGSFSTLEIQRTEQGDSAMYLCASSRQQGTNEKLFFGSGTQLSVL.

This chain connects TRBV11-2 to TRBJ1-4, with D possibly TRBD1 on 5 matching bases. This CDR3 has 16 residues. The germline V gene has CDR1 SGHAT and CDR2 FQNNGV. Between the trimmed V and J ends, which lost 2 bases and 8 bases, there was a span of 18 bases. Here the CDR3 reads CASSLRAGSLREKLFF. As DNA, the CDR3 is TGTGCCAGCAGCTTAAGGGCAGGGTCCTTAAGGGAAAAACTGTTTTTT.